The rows below give T cell receptor beta chains drawn from one sample of a study of CD8+ T cells in alopecia areata. Sequenced by immunoSEQ multiplex PCR; TCRdb stores in-frame clones only, minus some. This table has under 70,000 clones, roughly 57% appearing once. This sample comprised CD8+ T cells sorted from blood, obtained at week 0. The source of these receptors is a human donor with alopecia areata. CDR3s include the opening cysteine and the closing phenylalanine or tryptophan.

v_call	j_call	cdr3_aa
TRBV4-1	TRBJ2-3	CASSPYSEQTDTQYF
TRBV19	TRBJ2-7	CASSIGGPYYEQYF
TRBV7-2	TRBJ1-1	CASSLAGLNTEAFF
TRBV28	TRBJ2-7	CASRITGSSYEQYF
TRBV29-1	TRBJ1-2	CSVESGNYGYTF
TRBV28	TRBJ2-7	CASSPGRSYEQYF
TRBV29-1	TRBJ1-2	CSVEHLGQGGGYWGYTF
TRBV30	TRBJ2-7	CAWAPTGLSEQYF
TRBV6-5	TRBJ2-1	CATGLNEQFF
TRBV7-9	TRBJ2-6	CASSLVASTSGANVLTF
TRBV7-9	TRBJ2-3	CASSLTSGGEADTQYF
TRBV7-9	TRBJ2-1	CASRAFSGNEQFF
TRBV7-9	TRBJ1-1	CASSPTGGYTEAFF
TRBV6-5	TRBJ1-1	CASSYSSSREAFF
TRBV4-1	TRBJ2-7	CASRGPGDEQYF
TRBV27	TRBJ2-5	CASSFGTGGETQYF
TRBV30	TRBJ2-2	CAWTEWGGGELFF
TRBV27	TRBJ1-2	CASSLSGIGDYGYTF
TRBV7-9	TRBJ1-1	CASASRTGGNTEAFF
TRBV2	TRBJ2-7	CASSRGLGDRSEQYF
TRBV9	TRBJ1-2	CASSGTGPTMTYGYTF
TRBV5-4	TRBJ1-1	CASSLVAGGSTEAFF
TRBV4-3	TRBJ2-2	CASSQAATGRLYTGELFF
TRBV7-2	TRBJ2-7	CASSSPRDWPYEQYF
TRBV27	TRBJ2-5	CASRELGRRKGETQYF
TRBV28	TRBJ2-5	CASSLGGVETQYF
TRBV4-1	TRBJ2-7	CASSQASSGISQYEQYF
TRBV19	TRBJ2-1	CASSTGTRLFNEQFF
TRBV4-1	TRBJ2-5	CASSSQGSQETQYF
TRBV5-1	TRBJ2-5	CASSLSTSGRRETQYF
TRBV9	TRBJ2-2	CASSVEGAPGELFF
TRBV6-6	TRBJ2-2	CASSYIHTGELFF
TRBV4-3	TRBJ1-1	CASSQPGRRVTEAFF
TRBV5-1	TRBJ2-2	CASSSNGRGINTGELFF
TRBV25-1	TRBJ2-1	CASSEYAGGTGNEQFF
TRBV6-1	TRBJ2-7	CASRRSDYEQYF
TRBV29-1	TRBJ1-2	CSGILGGLEYGYTF
TRBV29-1	TRBJ2-1	CSVTGLAVEQFF
TRBV29-1	TRBJ1-1	CSVEVRQLGNTEAFF
TRBV7-8	TRBJ2-7	CASSLGTGFYEQYF
TRBV15	TRBJ1-2	CATNIEGAGNGYTF
TRBV5-1	TRBJ2-7	CASSLDAVSYEQYF
TRBV4-1	TRBJ2-5	CASSQDPDYQETQYF
TRBV29-1	TRBJ2-1	CSVDSLYNEQFF
TRBV5-1	TRBJ2-7	CASSLNEGGHEQYF
TRBV5-1	TRBJ2-3	CASSLAGSTDTQYF
TRBV6-5	TRBJ2-7	CASSLSGRPYEQYF
TRBV30	TRBJ2-3	CAWNWGDVRFSFTNTQYF
TRBV5-6	TRBJ2-7	CASSLDRVDYEQYF
TRBV29-1	TRBJ1-3	CSVEDLGARGGNTIYF
TRBV28	TRBJ2-7	CASSLSSSYEQYF
TRBV4-1	TRBJ2-7	CASRGWREGRYEQYF
TRBV9	TRBJ2-7	CASSGGGWMNEQYF